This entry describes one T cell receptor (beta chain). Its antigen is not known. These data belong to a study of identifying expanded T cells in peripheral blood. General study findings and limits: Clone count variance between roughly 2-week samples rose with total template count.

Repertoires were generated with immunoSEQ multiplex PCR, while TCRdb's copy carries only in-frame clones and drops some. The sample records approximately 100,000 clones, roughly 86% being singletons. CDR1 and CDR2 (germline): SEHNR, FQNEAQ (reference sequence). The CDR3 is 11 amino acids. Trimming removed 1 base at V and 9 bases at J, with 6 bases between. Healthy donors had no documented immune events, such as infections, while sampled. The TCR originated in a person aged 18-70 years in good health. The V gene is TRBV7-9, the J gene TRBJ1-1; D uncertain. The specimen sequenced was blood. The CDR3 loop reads CASSLGRQAFF. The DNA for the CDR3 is TGTGCCAGCAGCTTAGGGAGGCAAGCTTTCTTT. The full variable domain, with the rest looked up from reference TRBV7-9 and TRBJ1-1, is DTGVSQNPRHKITKRGQNVTFRCDPISEHNRLYWYRQTLGQGPEFLTYFQNEAQLEKSRLLSDRFSAERPKGSFSTLEIQRTEQGDSAMYLCASSLGRQAFFGQGTRLTVV.